Sequencing of this T cell receptor (beta chain) was carried out in a study of patients and donors after allogeneic stem cell transplantation. MiXCR, run by TCRdb on the RT-PCR reads, gives a single entry per CDR3 protein. The top ten hold 7.2% of the sample, which has about 410,000 distinct CDR3 sequences, 16% seen once. The germline V gene has CDR1 LNHNV and CDR2 YYDKDF (reference sequence). This CDR3 contains 18 residues. V shed 4 bases and J 3 bases; nucleotides not matched to a gene: 13. Sequenced input: blood, either unsorted or a sorted T cell fraction (not recorded which). The origin of this receptor is a human donor who was either an allogeneic HSCT recipient or a stem cell or donor lymphocyte infusion donor (not recorded which). It is not recorded whose cells these are; they may come from a transplant donor. The gene calls are TRBV15 and TRBJ1-3; 9 nucleotides agree with TRBD1. This chain's CDR3 is CATSTWDRASPGGNTIYF. Written as DNA, the CDR3 is TGTGCCACCAGCACGTGGGACAGGGCCTCGCCTGGTGGAAACACCATATATTTT.